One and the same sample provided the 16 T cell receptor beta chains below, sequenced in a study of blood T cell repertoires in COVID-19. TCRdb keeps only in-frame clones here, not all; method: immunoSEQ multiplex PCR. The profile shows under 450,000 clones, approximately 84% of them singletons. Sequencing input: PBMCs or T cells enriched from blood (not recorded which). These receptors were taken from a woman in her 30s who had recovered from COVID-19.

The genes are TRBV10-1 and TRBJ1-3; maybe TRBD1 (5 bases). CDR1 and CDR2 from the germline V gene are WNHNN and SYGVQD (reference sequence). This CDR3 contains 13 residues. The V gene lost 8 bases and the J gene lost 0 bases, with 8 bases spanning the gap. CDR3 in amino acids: CASRGDSGNTIYF. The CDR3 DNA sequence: TGCGCCAGCCGGGGGGACTCTGGAAACACCATATATTTT.

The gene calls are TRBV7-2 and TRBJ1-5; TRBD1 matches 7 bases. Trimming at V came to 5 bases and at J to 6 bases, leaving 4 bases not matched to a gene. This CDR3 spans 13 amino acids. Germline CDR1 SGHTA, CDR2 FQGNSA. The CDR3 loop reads CASSVRDSQPQHF. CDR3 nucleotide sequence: TGTGCCAGCAGCGTCCGGGACAGTCAGCCCCAGCATTTT.

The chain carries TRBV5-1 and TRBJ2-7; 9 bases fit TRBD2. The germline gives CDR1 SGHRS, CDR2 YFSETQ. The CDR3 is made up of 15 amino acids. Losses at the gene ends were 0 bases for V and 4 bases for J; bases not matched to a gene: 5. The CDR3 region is CASSLVAGVGYEQYF. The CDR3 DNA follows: TGCGCCAGCAGCTTGGTAGCGGGAGTCGGGTACGAGCAGTACTTC.

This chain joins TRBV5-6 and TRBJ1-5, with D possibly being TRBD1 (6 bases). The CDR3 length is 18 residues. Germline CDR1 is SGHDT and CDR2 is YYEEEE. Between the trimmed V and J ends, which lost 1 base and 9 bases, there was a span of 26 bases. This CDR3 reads CASSLSGVGGGMSSPQHF. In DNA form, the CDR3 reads TGTGCCAGCAGCTTGTCAGGGGTTGGGGGAGGGATGTCATCGCCCCAGCATTTT.

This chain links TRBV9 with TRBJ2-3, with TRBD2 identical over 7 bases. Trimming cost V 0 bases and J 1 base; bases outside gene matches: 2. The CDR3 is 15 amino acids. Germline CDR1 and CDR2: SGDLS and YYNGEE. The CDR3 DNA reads TGTGCCAGCAGCGTAGTAAGCGGGGGCACAGATACGCAGTATTTT. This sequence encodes CASSVVSGGTDTQYF.

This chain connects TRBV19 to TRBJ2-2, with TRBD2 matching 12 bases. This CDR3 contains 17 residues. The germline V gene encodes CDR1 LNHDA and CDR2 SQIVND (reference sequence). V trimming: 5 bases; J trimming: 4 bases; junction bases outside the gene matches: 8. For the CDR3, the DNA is TGTGCCAGTAGTTTGACTAGCGGGAGTAGGGGCACCGGGGAGCTGTTTTTT. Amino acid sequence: CASSLTSGSRGTGELFF.

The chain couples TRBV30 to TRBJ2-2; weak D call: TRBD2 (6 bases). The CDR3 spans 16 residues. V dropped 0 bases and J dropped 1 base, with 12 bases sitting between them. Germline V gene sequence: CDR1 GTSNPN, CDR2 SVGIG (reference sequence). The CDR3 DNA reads TGTGCCTGGAGTGTACTTGGGCGGGGGAACACCGGGGAGCTGTTTTTT. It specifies CAWSVLGRGNTGELFF.

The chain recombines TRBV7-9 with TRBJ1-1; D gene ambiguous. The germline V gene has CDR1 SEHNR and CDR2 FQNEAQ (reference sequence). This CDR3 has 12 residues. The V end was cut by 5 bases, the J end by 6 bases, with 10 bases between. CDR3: CASSLFFPEAFF. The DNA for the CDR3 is TGTGCCAGCAGCCTGTTCTTCCCTGAAGCTTTCTTT.

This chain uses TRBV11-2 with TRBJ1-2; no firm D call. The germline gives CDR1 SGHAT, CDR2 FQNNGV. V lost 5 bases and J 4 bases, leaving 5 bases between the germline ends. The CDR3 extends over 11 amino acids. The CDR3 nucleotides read TGTGCCAGCAGCGCTACCTATGGCTACACCTTC. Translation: CASSATYGYTF.

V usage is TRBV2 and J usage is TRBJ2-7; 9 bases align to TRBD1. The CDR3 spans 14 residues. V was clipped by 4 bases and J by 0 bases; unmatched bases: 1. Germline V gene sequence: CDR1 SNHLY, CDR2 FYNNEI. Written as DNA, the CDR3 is TGTGCCAGCAGTGTACAGGGGGCCTCCTACGAGCAGTACTTC. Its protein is CASSVQGASYEQYF.

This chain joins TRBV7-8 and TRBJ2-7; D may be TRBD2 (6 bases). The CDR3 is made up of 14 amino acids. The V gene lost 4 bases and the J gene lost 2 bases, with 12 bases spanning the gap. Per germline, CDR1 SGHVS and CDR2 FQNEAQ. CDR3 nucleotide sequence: TGTGCCAGCAGCTATCGGCGGGAAACCTACGAGCAGTACTTC. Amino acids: CASSYRRETYEQYF. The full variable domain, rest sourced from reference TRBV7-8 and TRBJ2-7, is GAGVSQSPRYKVAKRGQDVALRCDPISGHVSLFWYQQALGQGPEFLTYFQNEAQLDKSGLPSDRFFAERPEGSVSTLKIQRTQQEDSAVYLCASSYRRETYEQYFGPGTRLTVT.

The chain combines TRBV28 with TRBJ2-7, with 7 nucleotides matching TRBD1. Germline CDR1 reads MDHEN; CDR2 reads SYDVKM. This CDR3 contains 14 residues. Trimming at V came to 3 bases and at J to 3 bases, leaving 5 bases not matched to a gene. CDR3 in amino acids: CASSLGRGYYEQYF. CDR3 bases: TGTGCCAGCAGTTTGGGCAGGGGGTACTACGAGCAGTACTTC.

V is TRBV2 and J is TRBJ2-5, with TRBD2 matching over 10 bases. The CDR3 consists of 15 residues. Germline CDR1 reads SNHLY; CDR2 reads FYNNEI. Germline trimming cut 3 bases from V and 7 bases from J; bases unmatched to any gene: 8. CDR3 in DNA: TGTGCCAGCAGTGAGCCCGGGACTAGCGTCTGGACCCAGTACTTC. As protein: CASSEPGTSVWTQYF.

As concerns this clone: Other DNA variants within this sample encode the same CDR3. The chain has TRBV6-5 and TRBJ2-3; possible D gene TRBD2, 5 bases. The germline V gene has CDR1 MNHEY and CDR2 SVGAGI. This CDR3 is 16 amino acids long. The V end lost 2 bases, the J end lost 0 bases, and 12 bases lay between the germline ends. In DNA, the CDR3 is TGTGCCAGCAGTTACGCGGGCGGAACTAGCACAGATACGCAGTATTTT. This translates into CASSYAGGTSTDTQYF.

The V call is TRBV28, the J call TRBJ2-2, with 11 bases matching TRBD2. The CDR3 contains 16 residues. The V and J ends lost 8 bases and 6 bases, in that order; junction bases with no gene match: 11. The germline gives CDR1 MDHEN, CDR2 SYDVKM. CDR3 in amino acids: CASGKATSGRAGELFF. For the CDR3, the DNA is TGTGCCAGCGGTAAAGCAACTAGCGGGAGAGCCGGGGAGCTGTTTTTT. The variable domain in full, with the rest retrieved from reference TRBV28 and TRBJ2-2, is DVKVTQSSRYLVKRTGEKVFLECVQDMDHENMFWYRQDPGLGLRLIYFSYDVKMKEKGDIPEGYSVSREKKERFSLILESASTNQTSMYLCASGKATSGRAGELFFGEGSRLTVL.

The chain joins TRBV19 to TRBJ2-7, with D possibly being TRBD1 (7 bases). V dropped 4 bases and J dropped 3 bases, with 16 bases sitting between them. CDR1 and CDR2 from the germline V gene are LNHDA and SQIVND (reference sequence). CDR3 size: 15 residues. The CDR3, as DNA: TGTGCCAGTAGTAAGGGGACAGCGGGCCGCTACGAGCAGTACTTC. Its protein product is CASSKGTAGRYEQYF.